A selection of T cell receptor beta chains follows, all from one sample in a study of chemoradiotherapy in HPV16-positive cancers. The data were produced by immunoSEQ multiplex PCR, yet TCRdb's version contains in-frame clones alone and is incomplete. The table records just under 40,000 clones, approximately 73% of them present only once. The sample consisted of blood, taken from a patient who underwent chemoradiotherapy. The receptor set was obtained from a human donor with HPV-associated anogenital cancer. CDR3s include the opening cysteine and the closing phenylalanine or tryptophan. The order of the fields is clone size, J gene, V gene, D gene, CDR3 DNA, CDR3 protein. A D gene is named only where the DNA matches it firmly. A row's size may be missing; if present it is once, few, many or a size class.

>-|TRBJ1-2|TRBV6-6|-
TGTGCCAGCAGTTACGATGGGGACGGCTACACCTTC
CASSYDGDGYTF
>-|TRBJ1-1|TRBV6-6|-
TGTGCCAGCACCGCAGGGTACACTGAAGCTTTCTTT
CASTAGYTEAFF
>-|TRBJ1-4|TRBV4-3|-
TGCGCCAGCAGCCAAGATGAAGGGTTTAGCCAAAAACTGTTTTTT
CASSQDEGFSQKLFF
>-|TRBJ2-3|TRBV5-1|TRBD2
TGCGCCAGCAGCTTCGGGCGGGGGGACACAGATACGCAGTATTTT
CASSFGRGDTDTQYF
>-|TRBJ2-5|TRBV6-1|-
TGTGCCAGCAGTGGGACGGATCAAGAGACCCAGTACTTC
CASSGTDQETQYF
>-|TRBJ1-2|TRBV2|TRBD1
TGTGCCAGTTTAACCGGGACAGGGGGCTTCTATGGCTACACCTTC
CASLTGTGGFYGYTF
>-|TRBJ2-1|TRBV6-5|-
TGTGCCAGCAGTTACCCGGGGCCGCACAATGAGCAGTTCTTC
CASSYPGPHNEQFF
>-|TRBJ2-3|TRBV5-4|-
TGTGCCAGCAGCTTCGGGGGGCTCTCTAGGACAGATACGCAGTATTTT
CASSFGGLSRTDTQYF
>-|TRBJ1-3|TRBV5-3|-
TGTGCCAGAAGCCTATACACCTCTGGAAACACCATATATTTT
CARSLYTSGNTIYF
>-|TRBJ1-1|TRBV6-5|-
TGTGCCAGCAGTTCCTTAGTCTTTGGCACTGAAGCTTTCTTT
CASSSLVFGTEAFF
>few|TRBJ2-2|TRBV5-1|-
TGCGCCAGCAGTGACCGACAGAACACCGGGGAGCTGTTTTTT
CASSDRQNTGELFF
>-|TRBJ2-2|TRBV11-3|-
TGTGCCAGCAGCTTGGGGGGTATGGCCGGGGAGCTGTTTTTT
CASSLGGMAGELFF
>-|TRBJ2-3|TRBV27|-
TGTGCCAGCAGTGCCACAGGGTCAGATACGCAGTATTTT
CASSATGSDTQYF
>-|TRBJ2-1|TRBV9|TRBD1
TGTGCCAGCAGCGCAGACCCCACCGGGACAGTCTACAATGAGCAGTTCTTC
CASSADPTGTVYNEQFF
>-|TRBJ1-6|TRBV9|-
TGTGCCAGCAGCGTAGAGGGTAGGGGAAATTCACCCCTCCACTTT
CASSVEGRGNSPLHF
>-|TRBJ1-1|TRBV5-1|-
TGCGCCAGCAGCTTGATGGCAGGAGTTAACACTGAAGCTTTCTTT
CASSLMAGVNTEAFF
>-|TRBJ2-7|TRBV2|-
TGTGCCAGCAGCACTCAAACGGACAGAAACTACGAGCAGTACTTC
CASSTQTDRNYEQYF
>-|TRBJ1-1|TRBV10-3|-
TGTGCCACCTGTAATACCGGGAACATGAACACTGAAGCTTTCTTT
CATCNTGNMNTEAFF
>-|TRBJ2-2|TRBV6-6|TRBD1
TGTGCCAGCAGTTACTCGGGACAGGGGTACACCGGGGAGCTGTTTTTT
CASSYSGQGYTGELFF
>few|TRBJ1-2|TRBV6-6|-
TGTGCCAGCGGCCTAGGAAGTTTCTATGGCTACACCTTC
CASGLGSFYGYTF
>-|TRBJ1-6|TRBV7-8|-
TGTGCCAGCAGCTTAGATCTGGGCGGATCACCCCTCCACTTT
CASSLDLGGSPLHF
>-|TRBJ1-6|TRBV2|TRBD1
TGTGCCAGCAGTGACAGGACAGGGATGAATTCACCCCTCCACTTT
CASSDRTGMNSPLHF
>-|TRBJ2-3|TRBV7-6|-
TGTGCCAGCAGCTCCTACCTCACAGATACGCAGTATTTT
CASSSYLTDTQYF
>-|TRBJ2-7|TRBV10-3|-
TGTGCCATCAGGGGGCCAGTAGGTGAAGACGAGCAGTACTTC
CAIRGPVGEDEQYF
>-|TRBJ2-1|TRBV27|-
TGTGCCAGCGGTGGTTCTTTCAATGAGCAGTTCTTC
CASGGSFNEQFF
>-|TRBJ1-1|TRBV20-1|-
TGCAGTGCTAGAAAGGTGGAAGCTTTCTTT
CSARKVEAFF
>-|TRBJ2-2|TRBV28|TRBD2
TGTGCCAGCAGCACAGCGGGGAGGAGCGGCGGGGAGCTGTTTTTT
CASSTAGRSGGELFF